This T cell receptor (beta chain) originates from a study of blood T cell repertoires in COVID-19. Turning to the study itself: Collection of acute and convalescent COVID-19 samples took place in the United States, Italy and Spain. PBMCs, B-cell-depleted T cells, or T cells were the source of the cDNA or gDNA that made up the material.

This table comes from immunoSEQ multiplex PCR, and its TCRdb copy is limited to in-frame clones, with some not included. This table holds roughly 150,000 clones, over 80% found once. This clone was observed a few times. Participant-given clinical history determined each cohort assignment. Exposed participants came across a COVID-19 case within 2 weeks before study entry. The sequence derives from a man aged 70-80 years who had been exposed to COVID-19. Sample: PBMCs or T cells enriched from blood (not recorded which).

The CDR3 nucleotides are TGTGCCAGCAGCCTCCGGGAGGGTATGAACACTGAAGCTTTCTTT. Its protein product is CASSLREGMNTEAFF. This sequence joins TRBV7-2 and TRBJ1-1; D ambiguous. Germline V gene data show CDR1 as SGHTA and CDR2 as FQGNSA. V was clipped by 5 bases and J by 0 bases, with 13 bases between them. The CDR3 is made up of 15 amino acids.